The 8 T cell receptor beta chains given below trace back to one sample, sequenced in a study of blood T cell repertoires in COVID-19. The repertoire was sequenced with immunoSEQ multiplex PCR; TCRdb's copy has only in-frame clones and lacks some. The sample carries about 280,000 clones, approximately 91% recorded once. Source material: peripheral blood. These receptors were obtained from a woman aged 25 to 39 with COVID-19, enrolled during active disease.

The chain joins TRBV11-2 to TRBJ1-6; D uncertain. Germline V CDR1 and CDR2: SGHAT, FQNNGV. V gave up 5 bases and J gave up 6 bases, with 8 bases separating them. The CDR3 loop spans 13 amino acids. The CDR3 DNA follows: TGTGCCAGCAGCCCCATCGGTAATTCACCCCTCCACTTT. It specifies CASSPIGNSPLHF.

In DNA, the CDR3 is TGCGCCAGCAGCCCCGTCGGACAGGGACAGAAGGATGAAAAACTGTTTTTT. Translating it yields CASSPVGQGQKDEKLFF. The chain carries TRBV4-1 and TRBJ1-4, with 8 bases identical to TRBD1. V was clipped by 4 bases and J by 6 bases; unmatched bases: 13. Germline lookup yields CDR1 MGHRA and CDR2 YSYEKL. The CDR3 sequence is 17 residues long.

This sequence joins TRBV24-1 and TRBJ1-2; no firm D call. The CDR3 extends over 11 amino acids. V was clipped by 8 bases and J by 4 bases, with 7 bases between them. CDR1 and CDR2 from the germline V gene are KGHDR and SFDVKD. The CDR3 DNA follows: TGTGCCACCAATGACGGCTATGGCTACACCTTC. It encodes CATNDGYGYTF.

V and J are TRBV7-2 and TRBJ2-4, with D possibly being TRBD2 (5 bases). V lost 5 bases, J lost 9 bases, and 20 bases lay in between. The germline V gene has CDR1 SGHTA and CDR2 FQGNSA. The CDR3 is made up of 15 amino acids. As DNA, the CDR3 is TGTGCCAGCAGCCAGCTAGCTTTCGGGCGTAGCATTCAGTACTTC. It yields the protein CASSQLAFGRSIQYF.

There are a few counts of this clone. The gene calls are TRBV28 and TRBJ2-3; 10 bases align to TRBD1. V trimming: 6 bases; J trimming: 5 bases; junction bases outside the gene matches: 8. The CDR3 runs to 15 residues. CDR1 is MDHEN and CDR2 is SYDVKM in the germline V gene. The CDR3 nucleotides read TGTGCCAGCAGCCGACCGGGACAGGGGCGAGATACGCAGTATTTT. Translated, it gives CASSRPGQGRDTQYF.

This clone was seen once. The gene calls are TRBV28 and TRBJ1-5; a weak D match, TRBD1 (5 bases). Germline V gene lookup returns CDR1 MDHEN and CDR2 SYDVKM. There are 18 residues in the CDR3. Trimming pared 8 bases from V and 5 bases from J, leaving 28 bases between. The chain's CDR3 is CASWEPGRGEYGDQPQHF. In nucleotides, the CDR3 is TGTGCCAGCTGGGAACCGGGACGGGGGGAATATGGGGATCAGCCCCAGCATTTT.

The chain recombines TRBV30 with TRBJ2-1; 7 positions match TRBD2. Looked up from germline, CDR1 is GTSNPN and CDR2 is SVGIG (reference sequence). This CDR3 has 12 residues. J gave up 15 bases and V 2 bases, and 10 bases lay outside the gene matches. The CDR3 loop is CAWSPLAGVMFF. CDR3 in DNA: TGTGCCTGGAGTCCTCTTGCGGGAGTGATGTTCTTC.

The genes are TRBV6-6 and TRBJ2-3; possible D gene TRBD2, 6 bases. The V gene lost 6 bases and the J gene lost 2 bases, with 15 bases spanning the gap. The CDR3 runs 15 residues. The germline V gene has CDR1 MNHNY and CDR2 SVGAGI (reference sequence). The CDR3 reads CASSPTGLHTDTQYF. The DNA of the CDR3 is TGTGCCAGCAGCCCGACGGGACTCCACACAGATACGCAGTATTTT.